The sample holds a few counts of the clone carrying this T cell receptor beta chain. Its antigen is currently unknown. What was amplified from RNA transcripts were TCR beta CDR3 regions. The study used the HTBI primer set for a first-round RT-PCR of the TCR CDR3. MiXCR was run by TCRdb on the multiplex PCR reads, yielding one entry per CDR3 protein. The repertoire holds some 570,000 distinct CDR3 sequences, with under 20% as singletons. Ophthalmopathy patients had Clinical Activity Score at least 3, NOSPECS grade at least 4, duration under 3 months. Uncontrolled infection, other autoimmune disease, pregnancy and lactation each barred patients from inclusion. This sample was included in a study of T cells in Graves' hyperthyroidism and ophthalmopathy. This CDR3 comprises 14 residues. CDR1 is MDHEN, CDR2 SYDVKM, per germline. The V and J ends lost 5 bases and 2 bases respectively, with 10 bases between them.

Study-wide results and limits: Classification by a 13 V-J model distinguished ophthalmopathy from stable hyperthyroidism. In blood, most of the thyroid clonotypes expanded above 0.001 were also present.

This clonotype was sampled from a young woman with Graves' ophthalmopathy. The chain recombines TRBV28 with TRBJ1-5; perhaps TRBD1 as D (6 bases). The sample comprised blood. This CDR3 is CASSPRTGNQPQHF. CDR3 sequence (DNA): TGTGCCAGCAGTCCACGGACAGGCAATCAGCCCCAGCATTTT.